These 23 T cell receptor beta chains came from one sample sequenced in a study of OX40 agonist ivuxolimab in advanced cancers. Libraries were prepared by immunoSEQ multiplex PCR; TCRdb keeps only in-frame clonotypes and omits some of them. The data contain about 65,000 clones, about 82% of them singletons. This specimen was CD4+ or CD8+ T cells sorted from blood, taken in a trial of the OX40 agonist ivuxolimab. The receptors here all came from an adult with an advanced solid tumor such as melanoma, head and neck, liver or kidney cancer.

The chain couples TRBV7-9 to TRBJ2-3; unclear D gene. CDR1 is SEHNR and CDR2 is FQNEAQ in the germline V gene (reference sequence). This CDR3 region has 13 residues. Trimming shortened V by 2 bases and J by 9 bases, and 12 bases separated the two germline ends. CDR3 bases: TGTGCCAGCAGCTTAAGCGAAGGCCTAACGCAGTATTTT. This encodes CASSLSEGLTQYF.

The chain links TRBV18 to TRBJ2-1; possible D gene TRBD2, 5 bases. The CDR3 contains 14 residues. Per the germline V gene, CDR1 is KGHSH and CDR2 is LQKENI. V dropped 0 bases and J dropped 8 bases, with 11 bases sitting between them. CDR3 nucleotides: TGTGCCAGCTCACCACCTGAGGGCTTGGATGAGCAGTTCTTC. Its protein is CASSPPEGLDEQFF.

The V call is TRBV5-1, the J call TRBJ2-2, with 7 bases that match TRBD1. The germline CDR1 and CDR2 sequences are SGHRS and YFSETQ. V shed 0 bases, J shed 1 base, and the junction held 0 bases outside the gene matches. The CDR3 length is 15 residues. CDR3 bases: TGCGCCAGCAGCTTGGGGACAGGGAACACCGGGGAGCTGTTTTTT. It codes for CASSLGTGNTGELFF.

The CDR3 protein is CASSFDANTEAFF. CDR3 nucleotide sequence: TGTGCCAGCAGCTTTGACGCAAACACTGAAGCTTTCTTT. The chain joins TRBV5-4 to TRBJ1-1; D remains unclear. The CDR3 totals 13 residues. Trimming cost V 2 bases and J 2 bases, with 7 bases left between them. Germline CDR1 is SGHNT and CDR2 is YYREEE (reference sequence).

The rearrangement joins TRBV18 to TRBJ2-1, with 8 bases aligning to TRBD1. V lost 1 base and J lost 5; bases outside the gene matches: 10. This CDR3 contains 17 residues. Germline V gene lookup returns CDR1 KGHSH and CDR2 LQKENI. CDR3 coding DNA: TGTGCCAGCTCACCACGTCTGGCGGACAGGGTAGACAATGAGCAGTTCTTC. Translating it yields CASSPRLADRVDNEQFF.

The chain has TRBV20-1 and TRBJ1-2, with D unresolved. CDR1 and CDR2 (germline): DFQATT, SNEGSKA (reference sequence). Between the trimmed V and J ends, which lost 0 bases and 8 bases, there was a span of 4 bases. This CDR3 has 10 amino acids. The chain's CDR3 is CSAREPGYTF. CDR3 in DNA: TGCAGTGCTAGAGAACCGGGCTACACCTTC.

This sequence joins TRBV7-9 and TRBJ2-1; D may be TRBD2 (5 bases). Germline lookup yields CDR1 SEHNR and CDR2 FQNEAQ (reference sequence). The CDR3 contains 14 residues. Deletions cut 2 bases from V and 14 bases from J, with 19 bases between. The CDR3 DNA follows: TGTGCCAGCAGCTTACTTACGGACTTCCCTCGGGAGTTCTTC. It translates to CASSLLTDFPREFF.

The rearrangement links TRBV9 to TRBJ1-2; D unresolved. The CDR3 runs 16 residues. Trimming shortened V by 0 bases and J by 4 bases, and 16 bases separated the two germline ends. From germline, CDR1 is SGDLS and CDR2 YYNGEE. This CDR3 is CASSVDHYGVGYGYTF. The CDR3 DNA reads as TGTGCCAGCAGCGTAGACCATTACGGGGTGGGCTATGGCTACACCTTC.

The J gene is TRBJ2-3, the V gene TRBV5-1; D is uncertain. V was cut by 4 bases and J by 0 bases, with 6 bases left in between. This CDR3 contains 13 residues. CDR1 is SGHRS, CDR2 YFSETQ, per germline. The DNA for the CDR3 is TGCGCCAGCAGCATGGGCAGCACAGATACGCAGTATTTT. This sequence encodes CASSMGSTDTQYF. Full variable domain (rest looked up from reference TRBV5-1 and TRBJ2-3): KAGVTQTPRYLIKTRGQQVTLSCSPISGHRSVSWYQQTPGQGLQFLFEYFSETQRNKGNFPGRFSGRQFSNSRSEMNVSTLELGDSALYLCASSMGSTDTQYFGPGTRLTVL.

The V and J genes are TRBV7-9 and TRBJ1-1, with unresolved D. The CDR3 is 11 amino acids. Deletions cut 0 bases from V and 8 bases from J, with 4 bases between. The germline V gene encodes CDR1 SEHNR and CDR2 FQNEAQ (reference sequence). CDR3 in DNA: TGTGCCAGCAGCTTAGCAACCGAAGCTTTCTTT. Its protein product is CASSLATEAFF.

CDR3 bases: TGTGCCAGCAGCTTAGGTAGCGGGGGGGATGAGCAGTTCTTC. It is translated as CASSLGSGGDEQFF. The J gene is TRBJ2-1, the V gene TRBV11-2; 11 bases are a match to TRBD2. The CDR3 runs 14 residues. V was pared by 1 base and J by 8 bases, with 1 base of the junction left unmatched. The germline V gene encodes CDR1 SGHAT and CDR2 FQNNGV.

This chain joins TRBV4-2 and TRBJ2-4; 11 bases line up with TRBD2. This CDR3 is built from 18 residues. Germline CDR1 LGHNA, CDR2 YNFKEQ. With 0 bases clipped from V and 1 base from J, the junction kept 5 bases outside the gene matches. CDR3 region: CASSQDLLAGVAKNIQYF. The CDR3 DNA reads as TGTGCCAGCAGCCAAGATTTACTAGCGGGGGTGGCCAAAAACATTCAGTACTTC.

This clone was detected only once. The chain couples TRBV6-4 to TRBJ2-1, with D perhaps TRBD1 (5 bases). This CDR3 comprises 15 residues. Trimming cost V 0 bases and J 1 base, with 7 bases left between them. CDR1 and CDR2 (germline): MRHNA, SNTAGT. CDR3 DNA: TGTGCCAGCAGTGACTCAGGGGTGTCCTACAATGAGCAGTTCTTC. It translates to CASSDSGVSYNEQFF.

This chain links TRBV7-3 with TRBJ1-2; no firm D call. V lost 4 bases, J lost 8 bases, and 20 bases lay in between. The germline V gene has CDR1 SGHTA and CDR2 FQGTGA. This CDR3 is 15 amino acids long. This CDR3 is CASSSFTLPVRGYTF. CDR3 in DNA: TGTGCCAGCAGCTCTTTCACCCTCCCGGTTAGGGGCTACACCTTC.

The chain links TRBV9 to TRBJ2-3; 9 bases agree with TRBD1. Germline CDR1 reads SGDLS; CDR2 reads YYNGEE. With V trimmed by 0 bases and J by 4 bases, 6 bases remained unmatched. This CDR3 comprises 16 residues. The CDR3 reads CASSVAGTGPADTQYF. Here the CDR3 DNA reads TGTGCCAGCAGCGTAGCCGGGACAGGGCCAGCAGATACGCAGTATTTT.

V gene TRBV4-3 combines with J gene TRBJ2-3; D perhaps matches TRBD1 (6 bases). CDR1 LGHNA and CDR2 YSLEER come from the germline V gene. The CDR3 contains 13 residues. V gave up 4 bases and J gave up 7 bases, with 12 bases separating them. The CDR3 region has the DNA TGCGCCAGCAGCCGGAAGCAGGGGTATACGCAGTATTTT. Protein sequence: CASSRKQGYTQYF.

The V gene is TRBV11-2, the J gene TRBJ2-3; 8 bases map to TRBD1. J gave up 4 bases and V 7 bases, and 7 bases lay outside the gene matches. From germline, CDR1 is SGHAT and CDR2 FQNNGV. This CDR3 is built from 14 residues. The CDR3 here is CASIIQGASDTQYF. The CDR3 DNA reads TGTGCCAGCATCATCCAGGGGGCATCAGATACGCAGTATTTT.

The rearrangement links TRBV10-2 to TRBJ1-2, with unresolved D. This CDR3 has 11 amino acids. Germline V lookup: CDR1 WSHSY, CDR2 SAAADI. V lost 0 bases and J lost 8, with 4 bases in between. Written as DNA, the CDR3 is TGCGCCAGCAGTGAGTCTTGGGGCTACACCTTC. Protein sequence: CASSESWGYTF.

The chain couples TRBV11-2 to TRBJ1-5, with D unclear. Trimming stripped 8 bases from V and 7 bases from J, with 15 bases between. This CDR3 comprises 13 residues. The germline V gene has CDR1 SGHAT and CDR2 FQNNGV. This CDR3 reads CASAAGWEQPQHF. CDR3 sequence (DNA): TGTGCCAGCGCAGCGGGTTGGGAACAGCCCCAGCATTTT.

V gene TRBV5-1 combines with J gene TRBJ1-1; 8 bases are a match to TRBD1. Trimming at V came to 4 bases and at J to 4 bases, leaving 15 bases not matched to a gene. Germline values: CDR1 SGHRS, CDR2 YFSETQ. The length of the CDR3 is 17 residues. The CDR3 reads CASSPNTGGGGGTEAFF. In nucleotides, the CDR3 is TGCGCCAGCAGCCCGAACACAGGGGGAGGGGGAGGCACTGAAGCTTTCTTT.

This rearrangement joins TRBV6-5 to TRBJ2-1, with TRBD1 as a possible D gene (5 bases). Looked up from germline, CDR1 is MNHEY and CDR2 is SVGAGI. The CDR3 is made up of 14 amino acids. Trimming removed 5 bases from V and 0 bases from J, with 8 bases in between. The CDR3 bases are TGTGCCAGCAGTAGACAGTTCTCCTACAATGAGCAGTTCTTC. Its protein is CASSRQFSYNEQFF.

The CDR3 loop is CASSLSPRGQNSPLHF. The CDR3 region has the DNA TGTGCCAGCAGCTTATCCCCACGGGGGCAAAATTCACCCCTCCACTTT. J is TRBJ1-6 and V is TRBV7-8; D is perhaps TRBD1 (6 bases). Between the trimmed V and J ends, which lost 2 bases and 7 bases, there was a span of 15 bases. This CDR3 has 16 amino acids. Looked up from germline, CDR1 is SGHVS and CDR2 is FQNEAQ.

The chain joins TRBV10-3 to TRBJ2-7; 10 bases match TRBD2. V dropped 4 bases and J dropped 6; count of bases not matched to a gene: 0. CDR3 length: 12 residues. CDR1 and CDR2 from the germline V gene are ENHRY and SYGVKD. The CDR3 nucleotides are TGTGCCATCAGTGGACTAGCGGGCGAGCAGTACTTC. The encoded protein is CAISGLAGEQYF.